Listed below are T cell receptor beta chains from one sample, sequenced in a study of human T cells and chemical hapten exposure. TCRdb used MiXCR to reprocess the RACE reads, holding one entry per CDR3 protein. Seen here are about 50,000 distinct CDR3 sequences, around 10% observed once, and the top ten hold 1.7%. The starting material was whole blood, obtained in connection with sensitization to the hapten diphenylcyclopropenone (DPC). The receptors were gathered from a woman aged 45-60 years with alopecia areata. Some clones in this sample may be carry-over from other donors' samples. Each CDR3 is given with its conserved first and last residue. The D gene is left open where the match is weak. The size of a clone is reported for some rows only, either as once, few or many, or as a class for expanded clones.

v_call	j_call	d_call	clone_size	cdr3_nt	cdr3_aa
TRBV11-2	TRBJ1-1	.	many	TGTGCCAGCAGCCTGACTAGACAGCGACCCTGGATCACTGAAGCTTTCTTT	CASSLTRQRPWITEAFF
TRBV27	TRBJ2-1	.	many	TGTGCCAGCAGTTACAGGGCCGATGAGCAGTTCTTC	CASSYRADEQFF
TRBV6-5	TRBJ1-4	.	.	TGTGCCAGCAGTTACTCCGGACTCAGGGACGGGGATGAAAAACTGTTTTTT	CASSYSGLRDGDEKLFF
TRBV12-3/TRBV12-4	TRBJ1-1	.	many	TGTGCCAGCAGTTTAGCGAGACCCGAAGCTTTCTTT	CASSLARPEAFF
TRBV6-2/TRBV6-3	TRBJ2-1	.	.	TGTGCCAGCAGTCCCCAGGTCGGACCCTCCTACAATGAGCAGTTCTTC	CASSPQVGPSYNEQFF
TRBV5-6	TRBJ1-2	.	many	TGTGCCAGCAGCTTGGTAGGGACCAACTATGGCTACACCTTC	CASSLVGTNYGYTF
TRBV28	TRBJ2-5	TRBD1	.	TGTGCCAGCGGGACAGCCCAAGAGACCCAGTACTTC	CASGTAQETQYF
TRBV11-2	TRBJ1-2	.	.	TGTGCCAGCAGCCCGATAGGCGGGGGCGCGGATGGCTACACCTTC	CASSPIGGGADGYTF
TRBV11-2	TRBJ2-1	.	many	TGTGCCAGCAGCTTAATCCGCAGGGGCCGATACAATGAGCAGTTCTTC	CASSLIRRGRYNEQFF
TRBV14	TRBJ1-4	.	.	TGTGCCAGCAGCCAAGACGGGTCCAGCCTAGGGGAAAAACTGTTTTTT	CASSQDGSSLGEKLFF